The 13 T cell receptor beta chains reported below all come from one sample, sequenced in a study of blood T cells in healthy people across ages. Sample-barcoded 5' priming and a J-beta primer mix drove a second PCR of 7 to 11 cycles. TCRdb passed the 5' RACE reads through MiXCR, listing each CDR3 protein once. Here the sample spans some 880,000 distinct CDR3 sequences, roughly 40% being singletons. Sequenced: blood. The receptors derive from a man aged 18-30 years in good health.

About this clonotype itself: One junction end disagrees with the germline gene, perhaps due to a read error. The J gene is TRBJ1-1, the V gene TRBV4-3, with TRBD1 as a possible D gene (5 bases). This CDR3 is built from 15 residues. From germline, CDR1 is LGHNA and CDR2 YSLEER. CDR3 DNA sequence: TGCGCCAGCGGCCAAGATCGGGGGAAGGACACTGAAGCTTTCTTT. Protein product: CASGQDRGKDTEAFF.

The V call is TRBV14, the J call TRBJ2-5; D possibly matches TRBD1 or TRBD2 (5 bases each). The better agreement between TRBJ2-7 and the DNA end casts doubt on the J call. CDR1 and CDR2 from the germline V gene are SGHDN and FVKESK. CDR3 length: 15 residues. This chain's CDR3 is CASSPSGLPAYEQYF. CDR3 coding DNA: TGTGCCAGCAGCCCGTCGGGGCTACCCGCCTACGAGCAGTACTTC.

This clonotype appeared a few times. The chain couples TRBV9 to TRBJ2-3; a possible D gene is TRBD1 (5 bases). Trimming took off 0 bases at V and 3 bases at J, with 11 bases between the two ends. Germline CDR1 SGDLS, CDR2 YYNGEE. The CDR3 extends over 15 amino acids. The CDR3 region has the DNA TGTGCCAGCAGCGTAGAAGGGGCGCGGACAGATACGCAGTATTTT. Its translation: CASSVEGARTDTQYF.

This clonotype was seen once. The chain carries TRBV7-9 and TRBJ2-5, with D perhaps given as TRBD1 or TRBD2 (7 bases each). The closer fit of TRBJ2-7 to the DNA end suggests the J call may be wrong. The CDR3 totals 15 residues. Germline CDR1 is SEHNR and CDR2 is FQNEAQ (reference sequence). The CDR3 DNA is TGTGCCAGCAGCGCGGTCCAGGGGGGGAACTACGAGCAGTACTTC. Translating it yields CASSAVQGGNYEQYF.

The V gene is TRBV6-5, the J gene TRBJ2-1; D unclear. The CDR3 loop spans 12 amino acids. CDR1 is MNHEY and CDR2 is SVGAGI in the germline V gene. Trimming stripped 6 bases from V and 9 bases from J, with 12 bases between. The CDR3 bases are TGTGCCAGCAGCCACCTTGAGGCTGAGCAGTTCTTC. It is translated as CASSHLEAEQFF.

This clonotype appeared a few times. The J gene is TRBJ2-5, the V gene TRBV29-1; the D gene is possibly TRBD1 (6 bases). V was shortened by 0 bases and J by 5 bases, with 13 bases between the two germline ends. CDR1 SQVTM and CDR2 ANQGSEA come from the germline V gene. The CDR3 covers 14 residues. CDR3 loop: CSVEDGWGRETQYF. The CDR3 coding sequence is TGCAGCGTTGAAGACGGATGGGGGCGGGAGACCCAGTACTTC.

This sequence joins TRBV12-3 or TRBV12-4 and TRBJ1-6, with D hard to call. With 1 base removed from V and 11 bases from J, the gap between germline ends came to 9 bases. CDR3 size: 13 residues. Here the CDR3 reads CASSLGGNPPLHF. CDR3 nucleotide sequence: TGTGCCAGCAGTTTAGGAGGGAATCCACCCCTCCACTTT.

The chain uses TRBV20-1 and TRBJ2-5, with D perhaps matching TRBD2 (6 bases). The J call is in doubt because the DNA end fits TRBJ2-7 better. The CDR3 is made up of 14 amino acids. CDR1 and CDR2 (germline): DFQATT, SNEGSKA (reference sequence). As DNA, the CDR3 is TGCAGTGCTGGGAAGACGGGGGTATTCTACGAGCAGTACTTC. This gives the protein CSAGKTGVFYEQYF.

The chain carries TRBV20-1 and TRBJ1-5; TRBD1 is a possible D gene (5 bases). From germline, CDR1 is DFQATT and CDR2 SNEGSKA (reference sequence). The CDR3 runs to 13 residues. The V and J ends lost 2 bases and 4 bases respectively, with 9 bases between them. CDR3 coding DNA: TGCAGTGCTAGAATGGGGGGAAATCAGCCCCAGCATTTT. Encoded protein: CSARMGGNQPQHF.

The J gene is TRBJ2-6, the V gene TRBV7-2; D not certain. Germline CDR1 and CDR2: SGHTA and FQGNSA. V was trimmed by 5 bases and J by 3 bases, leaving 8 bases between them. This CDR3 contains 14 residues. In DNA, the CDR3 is TGTGCCAGCAGCGCCCTAGTTGGGGCCAACGTCCTGACTTTC. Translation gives CASSALVGANVLTF.

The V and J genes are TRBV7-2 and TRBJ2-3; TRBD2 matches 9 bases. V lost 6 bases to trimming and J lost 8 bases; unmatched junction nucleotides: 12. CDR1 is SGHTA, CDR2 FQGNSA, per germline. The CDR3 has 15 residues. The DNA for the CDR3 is TGTGCCAGCAGTCAAGGAGCGTTAGCGGGGGTTACGCAGTATTTT. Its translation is CASSQGALAGVTQYF.

The CDR3 nucleotides are TGTGCCAGCACCAAAGCGATGGCTAGCGGGTCCTCCTACAATGAGCAGTACTTC. The encoded protein is CASTKAMASGSSYNEQYF. This sequence joins TRBV12-3 or TRBV12-4 and TRBJ2-1, with 8 bases aligning to TRBD2. TRBJ2-7 matches the DNA end more closely, so the J call is doubtful. The CDR3 runs 18 residues.

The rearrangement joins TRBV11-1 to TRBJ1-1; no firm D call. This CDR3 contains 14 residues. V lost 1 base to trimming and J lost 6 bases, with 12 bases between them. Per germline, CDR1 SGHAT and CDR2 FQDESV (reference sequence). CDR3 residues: CASSLGEPNAEAFF. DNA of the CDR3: TGTGCCAGCAGCTTAGGGGAGCCTAACGCTGAAGCTTTCTTT. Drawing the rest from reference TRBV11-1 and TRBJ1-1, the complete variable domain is EAEVAQSPRYKITEKSQAVAFWCDPISGHATLYWYRQILGQGPELLVQFQDESVVDDSQLPKDRFSAERLKGVDSTLKIQPAELGDSAMYLCASSLGEPNAEAFFGQGTRLTVV.